These 9 T cell receptor beta chains were sequenced from one sample in a study of radiation and T cells in renal cell carcinoma. Time point here: blood 4 weeks post-SBRT, at nephrectomy. Treatment of the sample: 15 Gy SBRT to primary tumor, nephrectomy 4 weeks later. Using immunoSEQ multiplex PCR, the repertoire was profiled, and TCRdb retains in-frame clones only, with some absent. The sample includes approximately 92,000 clones, around 85% seen only once; the top ten take around 9.1%. The input for sequencing was blood, taken from a patient whose treatment included radiotherapy and nephrectomy. The receptors shown here come from a man aged 50 to 60 with renal cell carcinoma.

The chain joins TRBV6-4 to TRBJ1-1, with D perhaps TRBD1 (5 bases). The V end lost 4 bases, the J end lost 4 bases, and 13 bases lay between the germline ends. Germline V gene lookup returns CDR1 MRHNA and CDR2 SNTAGT. The CDR3 is 14 residues long. The CDR3: CASSATGTGTEAFF. In nucleotides, the CDR3 is TGTGCCAGCAGTGCAACCGGGACGGGCACTGAAGCTTTCTTT.

In DNA, the CDR3 is TGTGCCATCAGTGAGTCTGTCAGTTGGAGGGGCTACACCTTC. Amino acid sequence: CAISESVSWRGYTF. The chain joins TRBV10-3 to TRBJ1-2; D remains unclear. The V end was cut by 0 bases, the J end by 8 bases, with 13 bases between. Per the germline V gene, CDR1 is ENHRY and CDR2 is SYGVKD. This CDR3 spans 14 amino acids.

The J gene is TRBJ2-7, the V gene TRBV7-8; D not resolved. With 2 bases removed from V and 4 bases from J, the gap between germline ends came to 9 bases. Germline assignment: CDR1 SGHVS and CDR2 FQNEAQ. The CDR3 loop spans 13 amino acids. The CDR3 DNA reads as TGTGCCAGCAGCTTACTTATAGGATACGAGCAGTACTTC. It is translated as CASSLLIGYEQYF.

The chain carries TRBV5-1 and TRBJ2-1; a possible D gene is TRBD1 (6 bases). The V gene's germline CDR1 is SGHRS and CDR2 YFSETQ. V was cut by 5 bases and J by 5 bases, with 14 bases left in between. The CDR3 has 14 residues. The DNA of the CDR3 is TGCGCCAGCAGTTCCCAGGGGACAAACAATGAGCAGTTCTTC. It is translated as CASSSQGTNNEQFF.

The chain recombines TRBV5-1 with TRBJ2-7; 13 positions agree with TRBD2. The CDR3 spans 14 residues. Germline loops: CDR1 SGHRS, CDR2 YFSETQ. Germline trimming cut 4 bases from V and 7 bases from J; bases unmatched to any gene: 5. CDR3 residues: CASSRTSGSLEQYF. The CDR3 DNA is TGCGCCAGCAGCCGGACTAGCGGGAGTTTAGAGCAGTACTTC.

The chain employs TRBV5-1 and TRBJ2-3, with 9 bases aligning to TRBD1. CDR3 length: 14 amino acids. V lost 5 bases, J lost 1 base, and 2 bases stayed unmatched. Germline V CDR1 and CDR2: SGHRS, YFSETQ. The CDR3 DNA is TGCGCCAGCAGTTGGGACAGGGGCACAGATACGCAGTATTTT. Protein: CASSWDRGTDTQYF.

The chain joins TRBV25-1 to TRBJ2-3; no firm D call. Germline values: CDR1 MGHDK, CDR2 SYGVNS. Deletions cut 6 bases from V and 2 bases from J, with 9 bases between. CDR3 size: 13 residues. The CDR3 nucleotides read TGTGCCAGCAGCAATTCTGTCACAGATACGCAGTATTTT. The encoded protein is CASSNSVTDTQYF.

The V and J genes are TRBV19 and TRBJ2-3; 11 bases map to TRBD2. The ends lost 0 bases at V and 3 bases at J; junction bases unmatched: 2. The CDR3 is 16 amino acids. Germline values: CDR1 LNHDA, CDR2 SQIVND (reference sequence). This chain's CDR3 is CASSIESSGRTDTQYF. CDR3 DNA: TGTGCCAGTAGTATAGAATCTAGCGGGAGGACAGATACGCAGTATTTT.

The gene calls are TRBV5-1 and TRBJ2-7, with 7 nucleotides matching TRBD2. Germline loops: CDR1 SGHRS, CDR2 YFSETQ. This CDR3 spans 16 amino acids. With V trimmed by 2 bases and J by 5 bases, 13 bases remained unmatched. CDR3 protein: CASSFRGSGRGDEQYF. The CDR3 DNA reads TGCGCCAGCAGCTTCCGCGGGAGTGGGAGAGGGGACGAGCAGTACTTC.